This T cell receptor beta chain appears in the sequencing data of a study of a mutant IDH1 vaccine in newly diagnosed glioma. About the research overall: In weeks 1, 3, 5, 7, 11, 15, 19 and 23, patients were immunized, eight times in all.

Findings of the study overall: Pseudoprogression apparently lacked any relation to changes in top peripheral T cell clonotypes.

Sample time point: week 11, during vaccination. A single vaccine dose contained 300 ug of mutant IDH1 20-mer peptide, and topical imiquimod was used with it. Newly diagnosed WHO grade 3 or 4 IDH1-mutant, ATRX-lost astrocytomas were identified in the donors. This clone appeared a few times. Its specificity is unknown. Sequenced by immunoSEQ multiplex PCR; TCRdb stores in-frame clones only, minus some. The data contain 25,000 to 35,000 clones, nearly 90% of them singletons. The sequencing used PBMCs, collected from a glioma patient whose treatment included an IDH1 peptide vaccine. The clonotype was recovered from a man younger than 30 with glioma.

The CDR3 region has the DNA TGTGCCAGCAGTGAAGATCCCCCTAGCGGAGCCGGGGATGAGCAGTTCTTC. Translation gives CASSEDPPSGAGDEQFF. The chain links TRBV2 to TRBJ2-1, with 7 nucleotides matching TRBD2. V lost 1 base, J lost 8 bases, and 14 bases stayed unmatched. The CDR3 has 17 residues. CDR1 and CDR2 from the germline V gene are SNHLY and FYNNEI.